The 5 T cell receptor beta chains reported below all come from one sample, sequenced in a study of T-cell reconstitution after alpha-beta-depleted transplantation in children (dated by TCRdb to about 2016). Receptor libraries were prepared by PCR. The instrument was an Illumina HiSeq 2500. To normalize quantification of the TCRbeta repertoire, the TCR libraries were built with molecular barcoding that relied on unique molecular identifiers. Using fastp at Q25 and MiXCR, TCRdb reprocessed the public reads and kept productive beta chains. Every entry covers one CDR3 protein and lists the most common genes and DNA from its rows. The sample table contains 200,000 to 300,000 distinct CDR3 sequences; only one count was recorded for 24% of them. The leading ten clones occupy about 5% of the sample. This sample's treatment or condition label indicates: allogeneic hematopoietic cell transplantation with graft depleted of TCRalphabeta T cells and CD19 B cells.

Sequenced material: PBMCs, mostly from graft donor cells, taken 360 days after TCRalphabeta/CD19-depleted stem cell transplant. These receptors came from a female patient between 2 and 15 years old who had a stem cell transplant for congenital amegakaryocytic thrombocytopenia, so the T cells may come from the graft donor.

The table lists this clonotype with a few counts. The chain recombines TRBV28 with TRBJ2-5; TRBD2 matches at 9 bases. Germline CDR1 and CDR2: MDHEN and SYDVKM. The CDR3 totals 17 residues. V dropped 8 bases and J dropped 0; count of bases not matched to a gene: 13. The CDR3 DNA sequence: TGTGCCAGCGGCGGGAGGGCCCCGTCGAAGTACCAAGAGACCCAGTACTTC. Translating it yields CASGGRAPSKYQETQYF. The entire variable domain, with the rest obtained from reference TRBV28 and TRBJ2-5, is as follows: DVKVTQSSRYLVKRTGEKVFLECVQDMDHENMFWYRQDPGLGLRLIYFSYDVKMKEKGDIPEGYSVSREKKERFSLILESASTNQTSMYLCASGGRAPSKYQETQYFGPGTRLLVL.

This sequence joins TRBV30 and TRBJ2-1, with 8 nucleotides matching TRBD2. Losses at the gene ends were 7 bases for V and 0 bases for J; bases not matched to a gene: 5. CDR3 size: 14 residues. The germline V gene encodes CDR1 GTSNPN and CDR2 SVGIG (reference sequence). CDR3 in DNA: TGTGCCTCCTTAGCGGGGAGCTCCTACAATGAGCAGTTCTTC. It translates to CASLAGSSYNEQFF.

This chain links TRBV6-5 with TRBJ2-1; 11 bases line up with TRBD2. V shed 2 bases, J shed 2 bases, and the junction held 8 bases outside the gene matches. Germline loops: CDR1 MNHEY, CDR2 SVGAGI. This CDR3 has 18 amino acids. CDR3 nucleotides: TGTGCCAGCAGTTACGCGGGTAGCGGGAGGGGTACCTACAATGAGCAGTTCTTC. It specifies CASSYAGSGRGTYNEQFF.

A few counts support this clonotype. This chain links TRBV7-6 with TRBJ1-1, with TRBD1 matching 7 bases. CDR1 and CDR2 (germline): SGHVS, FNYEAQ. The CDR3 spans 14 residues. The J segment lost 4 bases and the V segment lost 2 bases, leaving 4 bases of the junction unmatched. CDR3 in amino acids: CASSLPGGTTEAFF. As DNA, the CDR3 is TGTGCCAGCAGCTTACCAGGGGGGACCACTGAAGCTTTCTTT.

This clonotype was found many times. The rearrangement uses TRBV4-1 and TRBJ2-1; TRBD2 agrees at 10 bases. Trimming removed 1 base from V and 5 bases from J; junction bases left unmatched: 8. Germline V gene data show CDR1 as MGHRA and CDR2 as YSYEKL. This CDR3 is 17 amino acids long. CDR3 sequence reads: CASSQAWLAGENNEQFF. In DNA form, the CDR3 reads TGCGCCAGCAGCCAAGCGTGGCTAGCGGGGGAAAACAATGAGCAGTTCTTC.